This entry features one T cell receptor (beta chain) sequence. Its target is not known. Germline V CDR1 and CDR2: MDHEN, SYDVKM. Trimming stripped 6 bases from V and 0 bases from J, with 11 bases between. The CDR3 has 14 amino acids. The data were produced by immunoSEQ multiplex PCR, yet TCRdb's version contains in-frame clones alone and is incomplete. The sample records 300,000 to 400,000 clones, 85% to 90% being singletons. Sample treatment: some 20 received Ad26.COV2.S at low or high dose, single or two shots; about 5 received placebo; per-sample allocation not given. Sampling took place 63 days after the first vaccine or placebo injection. The data derive from a study of Ad26.COV2.S vaccination and SARS-CoV-2 variants. Study-wide findings and caveats: After vaccination, substantial breadth of spike-specific CD8+ and CD4+ responses was reported. The TCR breadth and depth analyses may have produced an underestimate of total T cell responses.

Sequencing used peripheral blood, obtained in a trial of Ad26.COV2.S vaccine versus placebo. This receptor was taken from a person between 18 and 65 years old who received the Ad26.COV2.S COVID-19 vaccine or a placebo. The V and J genes are TRBV28 and TRBJ1-2; D is undetermined. The CDR3 DNA reads TGTGCCAGCAGCTCCCCCATGGCTAACTATGGCTACACCTTC. Residues: CASSSPMANYGYTF.